Listed here are 28 T cell receptor beta chains from one sample, sequenced in a study of vaccination and CD4 T cells after COVID-19. Regarding treatment: roughly 10-day PBMC culture with coronavirus spike peptide pools or control peptides (ViraFEST assay). Sequencing of cultured CD4+ T cell DNA used the Oncomine TCR Beta short-read assay. From the PCR reads, TCRdb called clonotypes with MiXCR, one entry per CDR3 protein. The profile shows 7,500 to 9,500 distinct CDR3 sequences, about three fifths of them singletons. Their antigen targets remain unknown. The material sequenced was CD4+ T cells from blood, cultured in vitro. These receptor sequences come from a human donor who had recovered from COVID-19.

The V gene is TRBV12-5, the J gene TRBJ2-5; 7 nucleotides line up with TRBD1. Trimming cost V 8 bases and J 5 bases; bases outside gene matches: 5. This CDR3 comprises 12 residues. Per the germline V gene, CDR1 is LGHNT and CDR2 is FRNRAP. The CDR3 DNA reads TGTGCTAGTTCTGGCAGGGGGGAGACCCAGTACTTC. Translating gives CASSGRGETQYF.

The chain is built from TRBV12-3 or TRBV12-4 and TRBJ1-5; D possibly corresponds to TRBD1 (5 bases). The CDR3 is 15 amino acids. Trimming pared 4 bases from V and 2 bases from J, leaving 12 bases between. The CDR3 DNA sequence: TGTGCCAGCAGTTACGGGGCAGTCGGCAATCAGCCCCAGCATTTT. This translates into CASSYGAVGNQPQHF.

This clonotype showed up just once. The J gene is TRBJ2-1, the V gene TRBV5-4, with D possibly being TRBD1 or TRBD2 (5 bases each). V dropped 4 bases and J dropped 2 bases, with 13 bases sitting between them. Germline assignment: CDR1 SGHNT and CDR2 YYREEE (reference sequence). This CDR3 spans 15 amino acids. DNA of the CDR3: TGTGCCAGCAGCCCCCCGGGACGGACCTACAATGAGCAGTTCTTC. Translation: CASSPPGRTYNEQFF.

This rearrangement joins TRBV12-3 or TRBV12-4 to TRBJ1-4; possibly TRBD1 for D (5 bases). The CDR3 runs to 11 residues. Trimming stripped 6 bases from V and 12 bases from J, with 11 bases between. CDR3 protein: CASSLGVELFF. The CDR3 DNA follows: TGTGCCAGCAGCCTAGGGGTGGAACTGTTTTTT.

The rearrangement uses TRBV28 and TRBJ1-5; no clear D gene. Germline CDR1 and CDR2: MDHEN and SYDVKM. The length of the CDR3 is 12 residues. The V end lost 6 bases, the J end lost 3 bases, and 6 bases lay between the germline ends. The CDR3 here is CASRSLNQPQHF. The DNA for the CDR3 is TGTGCCAGCAGGAGCCTCAATCAGCCCCAGCATTTT.

The V and J genes are TRBV6-2 or TRBV6-3 and TRBJ1-2; possible D gene TRBD1, 5 bases. Germline loops: CDR1 MNHEY, CDR2 SVGEGT. V was cut by 7 bases and J by 4 bases, with 19 bases left in between. This CDR3 region has 15 residues. CDR3 sequence reads: CASTQRAGTGYGYTF. CDR3 nucleotide sequence: TGTGCCAGCACCCAACGCGCCGGGACGGGCTATGGCTACACCTTC.

This rearrangement joins TRBV20-1 to TRBJ2-1; 15 bases agree with TRBD2. The J segment lost 7 bases and the V segment lost 2 bases, leaving 3 bases of the junction unmatched. Germline V gene lookup returns CDR1 DFQATT and CDR2 SNEGSKA (reference sequence). The CDR3 is made up of 15 amino acids. CDR3 sequence: CSARSGLAGGNEQFF. The CDR3 nucleotides are TGCAGTGCTAGATCGGGACTAGCGGGAGGAAATGAGCAGTTCTTC.

The CDR3: CASSPQGMRETQYF. CDR3 in DNA: TGTGCCAGCAGTCCCCAGGGTATGAGGGAGACCCAGTACTTC. The V gene is TRBV28, the J gene TRBJ2-5; D might be TRBD1 (5 bases). Looked up from germline, CDR1 is MDHEN and CDR2 is SYDVKM. Trimming removed 5 bases at V and 5 bases at J, with 15 bases between. The CDR3 length is 14 residues.

This clonotype was counted between two and nine times. This sequence joins TRBV11-2 and TRBJ2-5, with D tentatively TRBD1 (5 bases). CDR3 size: 15 residues. Germline V CDR1 and CDR2: SGHAT, FQNNGV. V was pared by 0 bases and J by 5 bases, with 13 bases between. The CDR3 spells CASSLDGAPKETQYF. DNA for the CDR3: TGTGCCAGCAGCTTAGATGGGGCTCCGAAGGAGACCCAGTACTTC.

The count of this clonotype is one. The gene calls are TRBV28 and TRBJ2-5; 14 bases line up with TRBD2. The CDR3 runs 17 residues. After removal of 5 bases from V and 6 bases from J, the junction contained 11 bases not matched to a gene. CDR1 is MDHEN, CDR2 SYDVKM, per germline. CDR3 DNA: TGTGCCAGCAGTGAGTGGACTAGCGGGAGGCGGCTAAAGACCCAGTACTTC. It encodes CASSEWTSGRRLKTQYF. The full variable domain, rest sourced from reference TRBV28 and TRBJ2-5, is DVKVTQSSRYLVKRTGEKVFLECVQDMDHENMFWYRQDPGLGLRLIYFSYDVKMKEKGDIPEGYSVSREKKERFSLILESASTNQTSMYLCASSEWTSGRRLKTQYFGPGTRLLVL.

The V gene is TRBV7-2, the J gene TRBJ2-6; D is unresolved. Deletions cut 1 base from V and 0 bases from J, with 13 bases between. Germline V lookup: CDR1 SGHTA, CDR2 FQGNSA. This CDR3 region has 18 residues. The DNA of the CDR3 is TGTGCCAGCAGCTTAGAGGTGACAAGCCCCTCTGGGGCCAACGTCCTGACTTTC. This codes for CASSLEVTSPSGANVLTF.

This clonotype was counted a few times. The V call is TRBV21-1, the J call TRBJ1-1; TRBD1, the D gene given by the table, was not confirmed from the DNA. TRBV21-1 is a documented pseudogene. This CDR3 spans 17 amino acids. In DNA form, the CDR3 reads TGTGCCAGCAGCAAACTCTTCCAGGGTAATAAGAACACTGAAGCTTTCTTT. It yields the protein CASSKLFQGNKNTEAFF.

The V call is TRBV7-2, the J call TRBJ2-5; D is undetermined. The CDR3 runs 12 residues. Germline assignment: CDR1 SGHTA and CDR2 FQGNSA. Between the trimmed V and J ends, which lost 7 bases and 4 bases, there was a span of 10 bases. In DNA form, the CDR3 reads TGTGCCAGCAAGGGCAGTTCAGAGACCCAGTACTTC. As protein: CASKGSSETQYF.

The genes are TRBV28 and TRBJ1-2, with no clear D. This CDR3 spans 11 amino acids. CDR1 and CDR2 (germline): MDHEN, SYDVKM. V gave up 8 bases and J gave up 0 bases, with 4 bases separating them. CDR3 coding DNA: TGTGCCAGCTCTACTAACTATGGCTACACCTTC. It encodes CASSTNYGYTF.

The genes are TRBV27 and TRBJ1-5, with D hard to call. Trimming stripped 0 bases from V and 2 bases from J, with 11 bases between. The V gene's germline CDR1 is MNHEY and CDR2 SMNVEV (reference sequence). This CDR3 is 16 amino acids long. CDR3 DNA sequence: TGTGCCAGCAGTTTATCGTGGGATGGCGGCAATCAGCCCCAGCATTTT. Protein: CASSLSWDGGNQPQHF.

This chain joins TRBV5-4 and TRBJ2-3; 7 bases agree with TRBD2. Germline loops: CDR1 SGHNT, CDR2 YYREEE (reference sequence). The V segment lost 3 bases and the J segment 0 bases; nucleotides outside the gene matches: 4. The CDR3 runs 15 residues. CDR3 protein: CASSSGGGSTDTQYF. CDR3 bases: TGTGCCAGCAGCTCGGGGGGAGGGAGCACAGATACGCAGTATTTT.

This sequence joins TRBV7-2 and TRBJ2-7; D possibly corresponds to TRBD2 (6 bases). Trimming stripped 2 bases from V and 4 bases from J, with 24 bases between. Per germline, CDR1 SGHTA and CDR2 FQGNSA. CDR3 size: 18 residues. As DNA, the CDR3 is TGTGCCAGCAGCTTAAGGGTAGGCGGGGCCATACGACCATACGAGCAGTACTTC. Translated: CASSLRVGGAIRPYEQYF.

This clonotype was picked up one time. The V and J genes are TRBV18 and TRBJ1-1; tentative D call: TRBD1 (5 bases). CDR3 length: 13 residues. Looked up from germline, CDR1 is KGHSH and CDR2 is LQKENI. V was pared by 6 bases and J by 3 bases, with 11 bases between. The CDR3 DNA follows: TGTGCCAGCTCCGGAATAGGGGACACTGAAGCTTTCTTT. This encodes CASSGIGDTEAFF.

V and J are TRBV12-3 or TRBV12-4 and TRBJ1-3, with D maybe TRBD1 (5 bases). This CDR3 has 15 residues. V lost 7 bases and J 4 bases, leaving 17 bases between the germline ends. The CDR3 region has the DNA TGTGCCAGCACCATAGAGGGACGCATCGGAAACACCATATATTTT. It specifies CASTIEGRIGNTIYF.

CDR3 DNA: TGTGCCAGCAGTTTTGCCGGGACAGGGGTGGGCGGCTACACCTTC. Translated, it gives CASSFAGTGVGGYTF. The rearrangement joins TRBV28 to TRBJ1-2, with 10 bases aligning to TRBD1. The CDR3 runs 15 residues. CDR1 and CDR2 (germline): MDHEN, SYDVKM. The J segment lost 8 bases and the V segment lost 3 bases, leaving 9 bases of the junction unmatched.

V and J are TRBV19 and TRBJ1-1; TRBD1 might be the D (6 bases). CDR1 and CDR2 (germline): LNHDA, SQIVND (reference sequence). Trimming took 5 bases from V and 4 from J, leaving 17 bases between them. The CDR3 runs 15 residues. CDR3 in DNA: TGTGCCAGTAGTTCTCGGGGGGCGGATGGCACTGAAGCTTTCTTT. It codes for CASSSRGADGTEAFF.

The chain recombines TRBV30 with TRBJ2-7; 8 bases align to TRBD2. V lost 6 bases and J lost 0; bases outside the gene matches: 7. CDR1 is GTSNPN and CDR2 is SVGIG in the germline V gene (reference sequence). CDR3 length: 14 residues. This chain's CDR3 is CACGRGGVSYEQYF. DNA for the CDR3: TGTGCCTGCGGGAGGGGGGGTGTCTCCTACGAGCAGTACTTC. The full variable domain, rest sourced from reference TRBV30 and TRBJ2-7, is SQTIHQWPATLVQPVGSPLSLECTVEGTSNPNLYWYRQAAGRGLQLLFYSVGIGQISSEVPQNLSASRPQDRQFILSSKKLLLSDSGFYLCACGRGGVSYEQYFGPGTRLTVT.

The rearrangement uses TRBV10-3 and TRBJ2-7; D is undetermined. The CDR3 runs to 15 residues. Trimming left V 4 bases short and J 2 bases short, with 15 bases between. CDR1 and CDR2 from the germline V gene are ENHRY and SYGVKD. The CDR3 protein is CAISAETVGTYEQYF. In nucleotides, the CDR3 is TGTGCCATCAGTGCTGAGACTGTGGGAACCTACGAGCAGTACTTC.

This clonotype is classed as medium-sized. The rearrangement joins TRBV20-1 to TRBJ1-1; 7 bases are shared with TRBD1. Germline V gene sequence: CDR1 DFQATT, CDR2 SNEGSKA (reference sequence). V gave up 6 bases and J gave up 1 base; unmatched junction bases: 8. The CDR3 loop spans 14 amino acids. The chain's CDR3 is CSANKQGTNTEAFF. The CDR3 DNA sequence: TGCAGTGCCAATAAACAGGGGACGAACACTGAAGCTTTCTTT.

The sample holds a few counts of this clonotype. The V gene is TRBV2, the J gene TRBJ1-5, with TRBD1 matching over 9 bases. With 4 bases clipped from V and 1 base from J, the junction kept 14 bases outside the gene matches. Per germline, CDR1 SNHLY and CDR2 FYNNEI. CDR3 size: 19 residues. For the CDR3, the DNA is TGTGCCAGCAGTGGTCACCCCTTGTTGGGACAGGGAAGCAATCAGCCCCAGCATTTT. This codes for CASSGHPLLGQGSNQPQHF.

This rearrangement joins TRBV6-5 to TRBJ2-5; D not resolved. Trimming cost V 0 bases and J 5 bases, with 13 bases left between them. CDR3 size: 15 residues. Germline CDR1 and CDR2: MNHEY and SVGAGI. The CDR3 nucleotides are TGTGCCAGCAGTTACTCGCAGACACCCGGGGAGACCCAGTACTTC. It specifies CASSYSQTPGETQYF.

The genes are TRBV19 and TRBJ2-5; no clear D gene. Germline V gene sequence: CDR1 LNHDA, CDR2 SQIVND (reference sequence). The V gene lost 2 bases and the J gene lost 3 bases, with 7 bases spanning the gap. The length of the CDR3 is 13 residues. CDR3 sequence reads: CASSINREETQYF. CDR3 bases: TGTGCCAGTAGTATAAACAGAGAAGAGACCCAGTACTTC.

The rearrangement joins TRBV12-3 or TRBV12-4 to TRBJ1-1; D gene ambiguous. The ends were cut back, 4 bases at V and 4 bases at J, with 10 bases in the middle. The CDR3 is 13 residues long. CDR3 sequence: CASSWSMGTEAFF. The CDR3 DNA sequence: TGTGCCAGCAGTTGGTCCATGGGCACTGAAGCTTTCTTT.